The text below deals with one T cell receptor (beta chain). Its antigen specificity is not known. Base quality data are lacking; no much larger clone is found one base away. Trimmed from V: 5 bases; trimmed from J: 2 bases; junction bases lacking a gene match: 7. From the cysteine up to the phenylalanine, the CDR3 has a length of 15 residues. Only the CDR3 part of the read is kept: 45 bases, read in frame from the first base. RNA was extracted using the RNeasy kit, and about 0.5 to 1 ug of the RNA was reverse transcribed with random hexamers. The immunoSEQ multiplex PCR assay, which covers 54 Vbeta and 13 Jbeta segments, was used to amplify TCR beta CDR3 regions. Bias from PCR amplification was corrected by using a synthetic template baseline for primer optimization and for computational correction. The source study handled its data this way. Reads were annotated to V, D and J genes per IMGT and analyzed with immunoSEQ Analyzer, keeping only productive sequences. Clonality was calculated as one minus the Shannon entropy normalized by log2 of the number of productive unique sequences. For each patient and control, public and private clones were evaluated among the 100 most prevalent clones. A clone was defined as Susac-specific if it was absent from the healthy and MS cohorts, from roughly 980 published viral clones and from other ImmuneACCESS disease sequences. TCRdb handled the public reads itself, with Q25 trimming in fastp and clone calling in MiXCR, and kept productive beta chains. One record per CDR3 amino acid sequence lists the most common genes and DNA. TCRdb assigned the V and J calls; the authors' analysis was not used. A total of 250,000 to 300,000 distinct CDR3 sequences appear in this sample, roughly 85% of them only once. The leading ten clones occupy around 0.2% of the sample.

The sample comes from a study of CD8 T cells in Susac syndrome (dated by TCRdb to about 2019). About the study as a whole: Whether CD8+ T cell activation and differentiation in Susac syndrome was antigen driven was tested using repertoire sequencing. The study compared CD8+ T cell repertoire clonality among 11 to 12 healthy donors, about 14 Susac syndrome patients and 15 multiple sclerosis patients.

Study-wide findings and limitations: The TCR sequencing and HLA analysis was acknowledged to have included a relatively small number of individuals.

High-throughput TCR beta sequencing profiled peripheral blood CD8+ and CD4+ T cells from healthy donors, Susac syndrome patients and multiple sclerosis patients. The multiple sclerosis controls were treatment-naive patients whose relapsing-remitting disease, either stable or active, fulfilled the revised McDonald criteria. Bulk CD8+ and CD4+ T cells were purified by magnetic negative isolation, whereas CD8+ TEMRA cells were enriched by FACS. Blood was drawn into EDTA tubes, processed within 24 hours, and PBMCs were isolated by density gradient centrifugation. PBMCs destined for TCR sequencing were cryopreserved in liquid nitrogen and later thawed in a 37 °C water bath. A purity of at least 90% was achieved for sorted or isolated CD4+, CD8+ and CD8+ TEMRA cells.

Input material: CD8+ T cells from PBMCs. The sequence came from a human donor with multiple sclerosis. Recombination linked TRBV12-3 or TRBV12-4 to TRBJ2-5, with 8 bases in between that match TRBD1. The CDR3 protein sequence reads: CASSPDRGLQETQYF. The DNA sequence is as follows: TGTGCCAGCAGTCCCGACAGGGGCTTACAAGAGACCCAGTACTTC.